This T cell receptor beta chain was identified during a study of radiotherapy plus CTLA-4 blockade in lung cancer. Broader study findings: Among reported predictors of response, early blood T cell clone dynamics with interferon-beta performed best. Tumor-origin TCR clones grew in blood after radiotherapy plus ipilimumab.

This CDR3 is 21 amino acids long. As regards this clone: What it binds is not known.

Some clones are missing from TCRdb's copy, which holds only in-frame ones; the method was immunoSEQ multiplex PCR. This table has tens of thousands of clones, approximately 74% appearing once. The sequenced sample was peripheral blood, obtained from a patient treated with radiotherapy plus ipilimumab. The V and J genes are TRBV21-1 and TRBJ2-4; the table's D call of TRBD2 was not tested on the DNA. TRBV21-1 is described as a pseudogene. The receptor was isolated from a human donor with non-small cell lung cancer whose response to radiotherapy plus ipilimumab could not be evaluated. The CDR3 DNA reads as TGTGCCAGCAGCAACGGGGAACTAACCGGGGCGGGAGCGCTAGCCAAAAACATTCAGTACTTC. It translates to CASSNGELTGAGALAKNIQYF.